The clone carrying this TCR beta chain was counted a few times. Sequencing used immunoSEQ multiplex PCR; TCRdb keeps in-frame clones, though not all of them. The data show fewer than 200,000 clones, about four fifths seen once. This entry is derived from a study of blood T cell repertoires in COVID-19. Study as a whole: The analysed material was cDNA or gDNA that came from T cells, B-cell-depleted T cells, or PBMCs.

In Seattle, patients joined the study during active infection and were tracked longitudinally. This CDR3 has 14 amino acids. Between the trimmed V and J ends, which lost 2 bases and 0 bases, there was a span of 9 bases. From germline, CDR1 is SGHRS and CDR2 YFSETQ. The rearrangement joins TRBV5-1 to TRBJ2-7; maybe TRBD1 (6 bases). The TCR originated in a woman aged 80 or older with COVID-19, enrolled during active disease. Sequencing was carried out using peripheral blood. CDR3 sequence (DNA): TGCGCCAGCAGCTTTACAGGGTTCTCCTACGAGCAGTACTTC. Translation gives CASSFTGFSYEQYF.